The source of this T cell receptor (beta chain) is a study of persistence of HIV-infected CD4 T cells. As for the study in general: A median of roughly 8 years of suppressive ART preceded sampling.

Nonspecific anti-CD3/anti-CD28 bead stimulation represents the broad CD4+ T cell repertoire. Sorting of responding CD4+ T cells relied on upregulated CD40 ligand together with CD69. Suppressive ART was started during chronic HIV-1 infection in these adults. CD8+ T cells were removed from PBMCs prior to stimulation. This was the immunoSEQ version 4 assay in survey mode. Only in-frame clones appear in the TCRdb table, and some are missing; sequencing was by immunoSEQ multiplex PCR. The data show about 51,000 clones, around 89% seen once. Concerning this clone itself: Its antigen remains unidentified.

The V end was cut by 2 bases, the J end by 12 bases, with 15 bases between. This CDR3 comprises 13 residues. The sequenced sample was CD4+ T cells sorted from PBMCs after roughly 18-hour stimulation, obtained from a patient who received antiretroviral therapy. The sequence came from an adult woman with HIV who was CMV-seropositive. The V gene is TRBV12-3 or TRBV12-4, the J gene TRBJ2-3, with D perhaps matching TRBD2 (7 bases). CDR3 protein: CASSLIEGGLQYF. Written as DNA, the CDR3 is TGTGCCAGCAGTTTAATAGAGGGGGGGCTTCAGTATTTT.